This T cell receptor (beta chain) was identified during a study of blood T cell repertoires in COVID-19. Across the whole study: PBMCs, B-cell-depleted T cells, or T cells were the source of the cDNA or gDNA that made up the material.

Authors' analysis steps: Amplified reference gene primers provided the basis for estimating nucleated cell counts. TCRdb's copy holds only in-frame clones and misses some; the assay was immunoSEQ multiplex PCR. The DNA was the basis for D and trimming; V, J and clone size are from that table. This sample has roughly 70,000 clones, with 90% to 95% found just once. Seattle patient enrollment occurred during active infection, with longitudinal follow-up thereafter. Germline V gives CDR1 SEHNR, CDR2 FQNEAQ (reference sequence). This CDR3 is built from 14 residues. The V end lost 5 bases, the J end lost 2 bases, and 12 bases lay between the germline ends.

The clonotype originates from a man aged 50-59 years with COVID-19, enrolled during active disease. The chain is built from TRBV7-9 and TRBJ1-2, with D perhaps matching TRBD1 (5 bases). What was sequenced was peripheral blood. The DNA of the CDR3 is TGTGCCAGCAGCCCTAATAACAGGAACTATGGCTACACCTTC. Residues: CASSPNNRNYGYTF.